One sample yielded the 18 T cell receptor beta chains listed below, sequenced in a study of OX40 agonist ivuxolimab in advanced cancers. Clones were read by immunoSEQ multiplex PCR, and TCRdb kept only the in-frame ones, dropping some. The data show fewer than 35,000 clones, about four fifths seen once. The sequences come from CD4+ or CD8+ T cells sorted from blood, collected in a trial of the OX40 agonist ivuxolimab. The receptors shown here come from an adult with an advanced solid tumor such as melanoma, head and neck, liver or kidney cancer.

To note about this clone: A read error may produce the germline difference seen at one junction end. The CDR3 DNA sequence: TGTGCCAGTCAGGACAGGGGAGGTCCAAACACCATACATTTT. This gives the protein CASQDRGGPNTIHF. The chain links TRBV7-2 to TRBJ1-3; 9 bases are a match to TRBD1. The CDR3 length is 14 residues. Per germline, CDR1 SGHTA and CDR2 FQGNSA.

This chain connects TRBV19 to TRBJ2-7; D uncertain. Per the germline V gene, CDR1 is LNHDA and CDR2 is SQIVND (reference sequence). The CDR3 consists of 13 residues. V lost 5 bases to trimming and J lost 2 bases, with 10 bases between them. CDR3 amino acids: CASSSGPAYEQYF. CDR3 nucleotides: TGTGCCAGTAGTTCCGGACCGGCCTACGAGCAGTACTTC.

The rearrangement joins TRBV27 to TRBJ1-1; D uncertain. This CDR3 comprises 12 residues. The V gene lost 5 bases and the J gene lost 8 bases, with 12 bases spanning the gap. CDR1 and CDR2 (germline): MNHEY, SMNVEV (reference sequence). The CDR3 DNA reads TGTGCCAGCAGTGGGCAACTCGGGGAAGCTTTCTTT. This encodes CASSGQLGEAFF.

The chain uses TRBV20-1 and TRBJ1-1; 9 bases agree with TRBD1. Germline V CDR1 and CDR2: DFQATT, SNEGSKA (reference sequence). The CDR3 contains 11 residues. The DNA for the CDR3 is TGCAGCGCCAGACAGGGGGTTGAAGCTTTCTTT. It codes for CSARQGVEAFF.

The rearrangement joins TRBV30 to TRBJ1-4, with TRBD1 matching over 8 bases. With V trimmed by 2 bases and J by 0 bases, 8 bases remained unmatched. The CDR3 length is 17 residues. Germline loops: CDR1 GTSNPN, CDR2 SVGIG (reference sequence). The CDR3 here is CAWSTGQASSTNEKLFF. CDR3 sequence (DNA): TGTGCCTGGAGTACGGGACAGGCTTCTTCAACTAATGAAAAACTGTTTTTT.

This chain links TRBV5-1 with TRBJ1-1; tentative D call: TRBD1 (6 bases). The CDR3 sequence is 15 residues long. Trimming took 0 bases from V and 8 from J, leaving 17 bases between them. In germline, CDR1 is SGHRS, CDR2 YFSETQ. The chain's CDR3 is CASSLGGHPGLEAFF. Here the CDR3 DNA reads TGCGCCAGCAGCTTGGGGGGGCACCCGGGGCTAGAAGCTTTCTTT.

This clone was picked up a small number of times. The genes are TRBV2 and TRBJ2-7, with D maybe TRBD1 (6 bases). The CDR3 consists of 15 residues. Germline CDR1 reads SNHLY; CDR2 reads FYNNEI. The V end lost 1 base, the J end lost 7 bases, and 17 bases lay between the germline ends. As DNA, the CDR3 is TGTGCCAGCAGTGAAGAAACACGGGGTCAGGGGGAGCAGTACTTC. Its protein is CASSEETRGQGEQYF.

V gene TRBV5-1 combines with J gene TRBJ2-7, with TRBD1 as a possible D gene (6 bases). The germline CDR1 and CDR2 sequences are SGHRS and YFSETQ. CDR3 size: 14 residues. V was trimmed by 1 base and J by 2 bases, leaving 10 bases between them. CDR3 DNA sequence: TGCGCCAGCAGCTTGTTGGACAGTACCTACGAGCAGTACTTC. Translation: CASSLLDSTYEQYF.

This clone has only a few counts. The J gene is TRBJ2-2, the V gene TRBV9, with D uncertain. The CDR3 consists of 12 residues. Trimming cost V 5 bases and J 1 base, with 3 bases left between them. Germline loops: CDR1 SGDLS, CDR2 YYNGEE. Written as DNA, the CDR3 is TGTGCCAGCAGGGGGAACACCGGGGAGCTGTTTTTT. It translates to CASRGNTGELFF.

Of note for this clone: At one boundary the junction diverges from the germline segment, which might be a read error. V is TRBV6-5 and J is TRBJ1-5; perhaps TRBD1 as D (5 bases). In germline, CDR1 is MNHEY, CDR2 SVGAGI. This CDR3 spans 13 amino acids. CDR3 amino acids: CASSFTGNQPQHF. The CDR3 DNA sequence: TGTGCCAGCAGTTTTACAGGCAACCAGCCCCAGCATTTT.

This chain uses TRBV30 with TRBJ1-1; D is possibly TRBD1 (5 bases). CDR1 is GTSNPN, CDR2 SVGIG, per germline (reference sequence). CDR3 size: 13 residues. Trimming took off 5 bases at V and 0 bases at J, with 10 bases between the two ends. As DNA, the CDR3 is TGTGCCTGGCAGGCGGACATGAACACTGAAGCTTTCTTT. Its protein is CAWQADMNTEAFF.

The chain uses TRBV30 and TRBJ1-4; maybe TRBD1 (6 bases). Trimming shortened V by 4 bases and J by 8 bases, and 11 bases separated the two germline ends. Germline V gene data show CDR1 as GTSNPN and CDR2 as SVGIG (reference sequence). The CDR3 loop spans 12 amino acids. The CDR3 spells CAWNRVGEKLFF. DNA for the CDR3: TGTGCCTGGAACAGGGTTGGGGAAAAACTGTTTTTT.

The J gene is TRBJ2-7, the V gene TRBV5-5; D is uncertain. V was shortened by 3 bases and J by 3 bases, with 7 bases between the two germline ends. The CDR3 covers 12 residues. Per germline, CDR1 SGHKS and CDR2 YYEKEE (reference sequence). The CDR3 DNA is TGTGCCAGCAGCTCCAGAAACTACGAGCAGTACTTC. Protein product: CASSSRNYEQYF.

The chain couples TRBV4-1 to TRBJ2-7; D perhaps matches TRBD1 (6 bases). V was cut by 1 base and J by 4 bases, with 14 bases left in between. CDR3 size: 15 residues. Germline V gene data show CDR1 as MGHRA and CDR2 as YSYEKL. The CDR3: CASSQGQAPAYEQYF. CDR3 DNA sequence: TGCGCCAGCAGCCAAGGACAGGCCCCGGCTTACGAGCAGTACTTC.

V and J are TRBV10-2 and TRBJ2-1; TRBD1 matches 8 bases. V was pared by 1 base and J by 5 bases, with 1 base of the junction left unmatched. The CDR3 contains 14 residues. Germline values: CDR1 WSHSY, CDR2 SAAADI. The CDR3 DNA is TGCGCCAGCAGTGAGTTACAGGGGGACAATGAGCAGTTCTTC. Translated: CASSELQGDNEQFF.

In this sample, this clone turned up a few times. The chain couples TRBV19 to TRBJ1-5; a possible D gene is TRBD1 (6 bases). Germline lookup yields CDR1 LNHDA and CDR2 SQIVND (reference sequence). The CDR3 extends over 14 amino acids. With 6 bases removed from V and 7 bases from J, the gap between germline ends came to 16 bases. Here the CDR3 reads CASREQGGWQPQHF. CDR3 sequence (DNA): TGTGCCAGTAGGGAACAGGGTGGGTGGCAGCCCCAGCATTTT.

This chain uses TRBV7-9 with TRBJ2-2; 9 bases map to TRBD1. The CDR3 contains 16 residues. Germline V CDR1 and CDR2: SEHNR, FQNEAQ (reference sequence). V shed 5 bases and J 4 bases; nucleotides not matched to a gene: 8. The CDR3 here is CASSITGGGGTGELFF. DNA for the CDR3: TGTGCCAGCAGCATCACAGGGGGCGGCGGCACCGGGGAGCTGTTTTTT.

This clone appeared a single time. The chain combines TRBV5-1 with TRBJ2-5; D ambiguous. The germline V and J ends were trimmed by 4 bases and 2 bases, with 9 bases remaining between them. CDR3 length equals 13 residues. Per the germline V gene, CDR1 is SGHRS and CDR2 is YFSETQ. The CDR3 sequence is CASSADNQETQYF. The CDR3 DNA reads TGCGCCAGCAGCGCGGATAATCAAGAGACCCAGTACTTC.